This entry lists 9 T cell receptor beta chains sequenced from one sample in a study of blood T cell repertoires in COVID-19. Profiled with immunoSEQ multiplex PCR; TCRdb holds only in-frame clones, not every one. This sample has around 250,000 clones, with roughly 90% found just once. Sequences were obtained from PBMCs or T cells enriched from blood (not recorded which). All receptors derive from a man aged 35-49 years who had been exposed to COVID-19.

This clone was counted once. The chain is built from TRBV30 and TRBJ2-7, with a tentative D call TRBD2 (5 bases). Looked up from germline, CDR1 is GTSNPN and CDR2 is SVGIG (reference sequence). Trimming took off 2 bases at V and 3 bases at J, with 8 bases between the two ends. This CDR3 contains 12 residues. For the CDR3, the DNA is TGTGCCTGGAGTAGCGGAGACTACGAGCAGTACTTC. Translating it yields CAWSSGDYEQYF.

This clone was seen a single time. The CDR3 nucleotides are TGTGCCAGCAGCTCTCTCCTCTACCCAGATACGCAGTATTTT. It encodes CASSSLLYPDTQYF. The rearrangement joins TRBV7-3 to TRBJ2-3; D gene unclear. V lost 4 bases and J 4 bases, leaving 12 bases between the germline ends. CDR1 and CDR2 from the germline V gene are SGHTA and FQGTGA. CDR3 length: 14 amino acids.

DNA for the CDR3: TGTGCCAGCAGCCAAGAGGGGGGAAAACAGTACTTC. Translating it yields CASSQEGGKQYF. The gene calls are TRBV3-1 (or the pseudogene TRBV3-2) and TRBJ2-7; D may be TRBD2 (6 bases). This CDR3 has 12 amino acids. V lost 0 bases and J 10 bases, leaving 10 bases between the germline ends. CDR1 LGHDT and CDR2 YNNKEL come from the germline V gene (reference sequence).

The chain links TRBV28 to TRBJ1-2, with 8 bases lining up with TRBD1. The CDR3 consists of 19 residues. The junction had 18 bases not matched to a gene; V was cut back by 4 bases and J by 2 bases. CDR1 MDHEN and CDR2 SYDVKM come from the germline V gene. The CDR3 region has the DNA TGTGCCAGCAGTTCCCAATACCCCGGACAGGGTAGTAAAAACTATGGCTACACCTTC. It yields the protein CASSSQYPGQGSKNYGYTF.

This clone was observed once. Here the CDR3 reads CASSVSGGQGPYEQYF. In nucleotides, the CDR3 is TGTGCCAGCAGCGTCTCAGGGGGACAGGGACCCTACGAGCAGTACTTC. This chain connects TRBV9 to TRBJ2-7; 9 nucleotides align to TRBD1. CDR1 and CDR2 (germline): SGDLS, YYNGEE. The CDR3 sequence is 16 residues long. Trimming took 2 bases from V and 2 from J; bases not matched to a gene: 8.

A single count supports this clone. The rearrangement links TRBV7-2 to TRBJ2-1, with D possibly TRBD2 on 6 matching bases. The germline V gene encodes CDR1 SGHTA and CDR2 FQGNSA. This CDR3 region has 17 residues. V lost 4 bases to trimming and J lost 8 bases, with 24 bases between them. CDR3 in amino acids: CASSSMAGSLRGYEQFF. For the CDR3, the DNA is TGTGCCAGCAGCTCAATGGCCGGGTCCCTGCGGGGCTATGAGCAGTTCTTC.

The rearrangement links TRBV15 to TRBJ2-7; 11 bases map to TRBD1. The germline V gene encodes CDR1 LNHNV and CDR2 YYDKDF (reference sequence). The CDR3 has 14 amino acids. Losses at the gene ends were 4 bases for V and 2 bases for J; bases not matched to a gene: 1. The CDR3 region is CATSMGQGAYEQYF. For the CDR3, the DNA is TGTGCCACCAGCATGGGACAGGGGGCCTACGAGCAGTACTTC.

The rearrangement uses TRBV28 and TRBJ2-7, with 7 nucleotides matching TRBD1. This CDR3 is 12 amino acids long. Germline V gene lookup returns CDR1 MDHEN and CDR2 SYDVKM. V lost 7 bases, J lost 2 bases, and 2 bases stayed unmatched. The CDR3 nucleotides read TGTGCCAGCATGACAGGGCCCTACGAGCAGTACTTC. Translated, it gives CASMTGPYEQYF.

This chain links TRBV28 with TRBJ1-1; D is unclear. Trimming removed 6 bases from V and 1 base from J, with 21 bases in between. Looked up from germline, CDR1 is MDHEN and CDR2 is SYDVKM. The CDR3 loop spans 17 amino acids. CDR3 coding DNA: TGTGCCAGCAGCCGAGCGGGAGTCGGGAGCCCGAACACTGAAGCTTTCTTT. This codes for CASSRAGVGSPNTEAFF.